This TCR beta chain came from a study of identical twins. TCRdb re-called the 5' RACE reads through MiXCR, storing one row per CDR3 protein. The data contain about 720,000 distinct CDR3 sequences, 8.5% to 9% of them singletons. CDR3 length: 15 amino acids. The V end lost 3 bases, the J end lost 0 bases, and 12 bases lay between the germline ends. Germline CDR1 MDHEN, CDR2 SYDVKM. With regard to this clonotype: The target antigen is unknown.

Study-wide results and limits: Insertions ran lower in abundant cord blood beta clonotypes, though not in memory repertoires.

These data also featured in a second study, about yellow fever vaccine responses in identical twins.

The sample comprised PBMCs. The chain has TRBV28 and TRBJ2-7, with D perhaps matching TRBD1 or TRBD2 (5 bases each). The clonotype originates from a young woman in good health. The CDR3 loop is CASSLAEGNSYEQYF. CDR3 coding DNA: TGTGCCAGCAGTTTGGCAGAGGGGAACTCCTACGAGCAGTACTTC.